The 10 T cell receptor beta chains in this list originate from one sample, sequenced in a study of Ad26.COV2.S vaccination and SARS-CoV-2 variants. Treatment indicated: some 19 received Ad26.COV2.S at low or high dose, single or two shots; 5 received placebo; per-sample allocation not given. Samples were taken on day 63 after the first vaccine or placebo injection. Sequencing used immunoSEQ multiplex PCR; TCRdb keeps in-frame clones, though not all of them. Of around 450,000 clones in the sample, approximately 90% are singletons; the top ten hold about 1.7%. The sample here was peripheral blood, taken in a trial of Ad26.COV2.S vaccine versus placebo. Source of these receptors: a person between 18 and 65 years old who received the Ad26.COV2.S COVID-19 vaccine or a placebo.

This clone was seen just once. The CDR3 loop reads CASSQSGGPSGNTIYF. In DNA, the CDR3 is TGCGCCAGCAGCCAATCAGGGGGCCCCTCTGGAAACACCATATATTTT. V and J are TRBV4-3 and TRBJ1-3, with 8 nucleotides matching TRBD1. This CDR3 has 16 amino acids. Unmatched junction bases numbered 3, after V lost 2 bases and J lost 0 bases. Germline V CDR1 and CDR2: LGHNA, YSLEER.

The V call is TRBV7-8, the J call TRBJ2-1; no clear D gene. V was pared by 2 bases and J by 0 bases, with 11 bases between. Germline loops: CDR1 SGHVS, CDR2 FQNEAQ. The CDR3 spans 16 residues. CDR3 DNA: TGTGCCAGCAGCTTAATTGAGCTGACCTCCTACAATGAGCAGTTCTTC. Its translation: CASSLIELTSYNEQFF.

The table lists this clone with a count of one. The chain employs TRBV4-1 and TRBJ2-1, with 9 bases lining up with TRBD2. Losses at the gene ends were 1 base for V and 4 bases for J; bases not matched to a gene: 8. The CDR3 loop spans 17 amino acids. Germline V gene lookup returns CDR1 MGHRA and CDR2 YSYEKL. CDR3 sequence (DNA): TGCGCCAGCAGCCAAGCTTTCGAGACTAGCGGTTACAATGAGCAGTTCTTC. Translating it yields CASSQAFETSGYNEQFF.

The chain is built from TRBV6-2 or TRBV6-3 and TRBJ1-2; a weak D match, TRBD1 (5 bases). Germline V lookup: CDR1 MNHEY, CDR2 SVGEGT. V dropped 5 bases and J dropped 5 bases, with 12 bases sitting between them. The CDR3 is made up of 13 amino acids. The CDR3 DNA follows: TGTGCCAGCAGTACAGGACTGGGGTATGGCTACACCTTC. It codes for CASSTGLGYGYTF.

The genes are TRBV30 and TRBJ2-5; D is possibly TRBD1 (5 bases). CDR3 length: 13 amino acids. V was shortened by 2 bases and J by 4 bases, with 11 bases between the two germline ends. CDR1 is GTSNPN and CDR2 is SVGIG in the germline V gene (reference sequence). CDR3 bases: TGTGCCTGGAGTATCAATAGGGGAGAGACCCAGTACTTC. Translating it yields CAWSINRGETQYF.

As to this clone: One end of the junction varies from germline; a read error may be responsible. The CDR3 region has the DNA TGTGCCAGCAGTTACTCGATTCAGAACGCCGGGGAGCTGTTTTTT. It codes for CASSYSIQNAGELFF. The chain carries TRBV6-5 and TRBJ2-2; D call uncertain. This CDR3 comprises 15 residues. The germline V gene encodes CDR1 MNHEY and CDR2 SVGAGI.

This clone was seen only a few times. V and J are TRBV7-9 and TRBJ1-4; 8 nucleotides agree with TRBD1. Germline assignment: CDR1 SEHNR and CDR2 FQNEAQ (reference sequence). V lost 6 bases and J lost 0; bases outside the gene matches: 3. This CDR3 region has 15 residues. The CDR3 protein is CASSDRGATNEKLFF. The CDR3 nucleotides are TGTGCCAGCAGTGACAGGGGAGCAACTAATGAAAAACTGTTTTTT.

The V gene is TRBV2, the J gene TRBJ2-7; D unclear. The CDR3 runs 14 residues. Trimming took 4 bases from V and 0 from J, leaving 10 bases between them. Germline CDR1 and CDR2: SNHLY and FYNNEI. In nucleotides, the CDR3 is TGTGCCAGCAGTGGCGAGACGGTCTCCTACGAGCAGTACTTC. Its protein is CASSGETVSYEQYF. The whole variable domain, remainder taken from reference TRBV2 and TRBJ2-7, is EPEVTQTPSHQVTQMGQEVILRCVPISNHLYFYWYRQILGQKVEFLVSFYNNEISEKSEIFDDQFSVERPDGSNFTLKIRSTKLEDSAMYFCASSGETVSYEQYFGPGTRLTVT.

The V and J genes are TRBV7-9 and TRBJ2-7; D might be TRBD2 (6 bases). The CDR3 has 14 residues. Trimming pared 4 bases from V and 1 base from J, leaving 11 bases between. Germline loops: CDR1 SEHNR, CDR2 FQNEAQ (reference sequence). CDR3 in DNA: TGTGCCAGCAGCTACAGCGGGCCGTCCTACGAGCAGTACTTC. Amino acid sequence: CASSYSGPSYEQYF. The entire variable domain, with the rest obtained from reference TRBV7-9 and TRBJ2-7, is as follows: DTGVSQNPRHKITKRGQNVTFRCDPISEHNRLYWYRQTLGQGPEFLTYFQNEAQLEKSRLLSDRFSAERPKGSFSTLEIQRTEQGDSAMYLCASSYSGPSYEQYFGPGTRLTVT.

The rearrangement uses TRBV4-1 and TRBJ1-1; a possible D gene is TRBD1 (5 bases). The CDR3 sequence is 13 residues long. Germline CDR1 is MGHRA and CDR2 is YSYEKL. Trimming left V 3 bases short and J 6 bases short, with 11 bases between. The CDR3 coding sequence is TGCGCCAGCAGCCACATTTCGACAGCTGAAGCTTTCTTT. Protein sequence: CASSHISTAEAFF.